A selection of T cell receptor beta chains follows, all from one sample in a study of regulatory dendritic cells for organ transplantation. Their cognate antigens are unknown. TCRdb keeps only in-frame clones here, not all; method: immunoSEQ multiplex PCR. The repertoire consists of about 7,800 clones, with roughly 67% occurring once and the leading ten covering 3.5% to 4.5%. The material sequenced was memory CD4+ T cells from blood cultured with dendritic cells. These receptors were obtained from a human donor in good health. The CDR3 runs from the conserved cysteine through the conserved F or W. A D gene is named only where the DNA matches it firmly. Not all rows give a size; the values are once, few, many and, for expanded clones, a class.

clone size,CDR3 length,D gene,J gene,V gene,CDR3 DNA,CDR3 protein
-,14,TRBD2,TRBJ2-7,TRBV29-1,TGCAGCGTTGTTGGAGCGGGGGGTTCCTACGAGCAGTACTTC,CSVVGAGGSYEQYF
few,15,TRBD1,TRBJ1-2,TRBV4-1,TGCGCCAGCAGCCACGAAGGACAGGGAGTCTATGGCTACACCTTC,CASSHEGQGVYGYTF
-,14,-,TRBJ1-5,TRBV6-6,TGTGCCAGCAGTCCCCGTATGAGCAATCAGCCCCAGCATTTT,CASSPRMSNQPQHF
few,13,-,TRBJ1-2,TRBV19,TGTGCCAGTACGCAAGGGAGGGGACAAGGCTACACCTTC,CASTQGRGQGYTF
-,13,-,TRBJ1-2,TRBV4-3,TGCGCCAGCAGCCGGACAGCTCAGGATGGCTACACCTTC,CASSRTAQDGYTF
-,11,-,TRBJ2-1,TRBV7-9,TGTGCCAGCAGCTTATATCAGGGGGGGTTCTTC,CASSLYQGGFF
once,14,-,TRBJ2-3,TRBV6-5,TGTGCCAGCAGTGAGAAGACGTTGGGCTATACGCAGTATTTT,CASSEKTLGYTQYF
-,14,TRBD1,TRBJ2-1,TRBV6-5,TGTGCCAGCAGTCCGGGACAGATCTACAATGAGCAGTTCTTC,CASSPGQIYNEQFF
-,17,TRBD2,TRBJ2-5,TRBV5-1,TGCGCCAGCAGCCCTCGAGCGGGGGAATTCCTCGGAGAGACCCAGTACTTC,CASSPRAGEFLGETQYF
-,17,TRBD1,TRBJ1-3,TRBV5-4,TGTGCCAGCAGCTCCCCCGGGACAGGGGCTGCTGGAAACACCATATATTTT,CASSSPGTGAAGNTIYF
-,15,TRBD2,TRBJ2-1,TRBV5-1,TGCGCCAGCAGCTCCCCTAAGCGGGGGAACAATGAGCAGTTCTTC,CASSSPKRGNNEQFF
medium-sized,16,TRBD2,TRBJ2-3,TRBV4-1,TGCGCCAGCAGCCAAGGATGGGCGGGGGGGCAAGATACGCAGTATTTT,CASSQGWAGGQDTQYF
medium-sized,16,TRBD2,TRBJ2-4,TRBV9,TGTGCCAGCAGCCCTACTAGCGGGGGGGTCGCTGGTATTCAGTACTTC,CASSPTSGGVAGIQYF
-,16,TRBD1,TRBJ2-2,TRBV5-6,TGTGCCAGCAGCCCGCTCGACAGGGGGAACACCGGGGAGCTGTTTTTT,CASSPLDRGNTGELFF
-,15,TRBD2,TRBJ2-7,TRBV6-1,TGTGCCAGCAGTGCCCTAGCGGGGGGATCCTACGAGCAGTACTTC,CASSALAGGSYEQYF
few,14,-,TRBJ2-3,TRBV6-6,TGTGCCAGCAATACAGGGTCAGGCACAGATACGCAGTATTTT,CASNTGSGTDTQYF
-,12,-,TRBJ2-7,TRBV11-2,TGTGCCAGCGGTCCAGGGTGGAGCGAGCAGTACTTC,CASGPGWSEQYF
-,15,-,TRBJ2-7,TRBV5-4,TGTGCCAGCAGCTTGGGCCTGGCGGGCTCCTACGAGCAGTACTTC,CASSLGLAGSYEQYF
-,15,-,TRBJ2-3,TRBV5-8,TGTGCCAGCAGCTTGGCGGGACAATACACAGATACGCAGTATTTT,CASSLAGQYTDTQYF
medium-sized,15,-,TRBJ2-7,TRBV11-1,TGTGCCAGCAGCTTAGTCCAGGGCAGGGGCTACGAGCAGTACTTC,CASSLVQGRGYEQYF
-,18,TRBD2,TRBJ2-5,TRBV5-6,TGTGCCAGCAGCTCGCGGGGGGCCCTCTTAGATCTCCAAGAGACCCAGTACTTC,CASSSRGALLDLQETQYF
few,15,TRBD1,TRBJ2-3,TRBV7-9,TGTGCCAGCAGCTATGGGACAGGGGGCACAGATACGCAGTATTTT,CASSYGTGGTDTQYF
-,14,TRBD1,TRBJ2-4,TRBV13,TGTGCCAGCAGCCAGGGGGCTCAGGGAAACATTCAGTACTTC,CASSQGAQGNIQYF
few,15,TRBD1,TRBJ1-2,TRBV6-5,TGTGCCAGCAGGCCTACGACAGGGGGGAACTATGGCTACACCTTC,CASRPTTGGNYGYTF
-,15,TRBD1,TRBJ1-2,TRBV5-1,TGCGCCAGCAGCTTGGGGGATACAGGGGCCTATGGCTACACCTTC,CASSLGDTGAYGYTF
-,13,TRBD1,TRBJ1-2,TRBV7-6,TGTGCCAGCACCCCGGGGCAGGGGGCCAGCTACACCTTC,CASTPGQGASYTF
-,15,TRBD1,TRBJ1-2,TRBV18,TGTGCCAGCTCATCCCGGGACAGGGACGGTCATGGCTACACCTTC,CASSSRDRDGHGYTF
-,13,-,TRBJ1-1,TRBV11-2,TGTGCCAGCAGTTACGGTACGGTCACTGAAGCTTTCTTT,CASSYGTVTEAFF
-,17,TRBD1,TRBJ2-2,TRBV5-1,TGCGCCAGCAGCGTAGGAGCCGGGACAGGGTACACCGGGGAGCTGTTTTTT,CASSVGAGTGYTGELFF